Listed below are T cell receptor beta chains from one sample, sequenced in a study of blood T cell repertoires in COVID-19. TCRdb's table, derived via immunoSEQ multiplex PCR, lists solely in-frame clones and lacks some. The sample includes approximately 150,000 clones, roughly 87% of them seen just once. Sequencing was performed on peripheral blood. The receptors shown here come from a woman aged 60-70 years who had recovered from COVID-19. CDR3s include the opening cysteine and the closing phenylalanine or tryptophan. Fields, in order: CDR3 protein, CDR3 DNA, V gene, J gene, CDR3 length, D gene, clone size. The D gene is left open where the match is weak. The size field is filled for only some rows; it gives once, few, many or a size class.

CASSQIAGVDEQYF	TGTGCCAGCAGCCAAATAGCGGGGGTGGACGAGCAGTACTTC	TRBV4-2	TRBJ2-7	14	TRBD2	few
CAIKGQAYEQYF	TGTGCCATAAAGGGACAGGCCTACGAGCAGTACTTC	TRBV28	TRBJ2-7	12	TRBD1	-
CASSLELAGETQYF	TGTGCCAGCAGCTTAGAACTAGCTGGGGAGACCCAGTACTTC	TRBV11-2	TRBJ2-5	14	-	-
CASSQVGGVGYNSPLHF	TGTGCCAGCAGCCAAGTCGGGGGGGTGGGGTATAATTCACCCCTCCACTTT	TRBV14	TRBJ1-6	17	-	once
CASSAGPQHQPQHF	TGTGCCAGTAGTGCGGGTCCACAGCATCAGCCCCAGCATTTT	TRBV19	TRBJ1-5	14	-	-
CASSLARDITGELFF	TGTGCCAGCAGCTTAGCCCGGGACATCACCGGGGAGCTGTTTTTT	TRBV7-6	TRBJ2-2	15	-	-
CASSLTPGYSGELFF	TGTGCCAGCAGTTTAACCCCAGGGTATTCCGGGGAGCTGTTTTTT	TRBV27	TRBJ2-2	15	-	-
CASSKLLAPNTGELFF	TGTGCCAGCAGCAAACTACTAGCGCCCAACACCGGGGAGCTGTTTTTT	TRBV11-2	TRBJ2-2	16	TRBD2	-
CAISESSGNTEAFF	TGTGCCATCAGTGAGTCGTCAGGGAACACTGAAGCTTTCTTT	TRBV10-3	TRBJ1-1	14	-	-
CASSLELLGGRGYTF	TGTGCCAGCAGCTTAGAGCTTTTGGGGGGAAGGGGCTACACCTTC	TRBV7-2	TRBJ1-2	15	-	-
CASRGTGNYGYTF	TGTGCCAGCCGCGGTACCGGGAACTATGGCTACACCTTC	TRBV25-1	TRBJ1-2	13	-	-
CASSKIGQGAQDDHGYTF	TGTGCCAGCAGCAAAATCGGACAGGGGGCGCAGGACGACCATGGCTACACCTTC	TRBV21-1	TRBJ1-2	18	-	-
CASSYRFDSGGTQETQYF	TGTGCCAGCAGTTACCGTTTTGATAGCGGGGGGACACAAGAGACCCAGTACTTC	TRBV6-2/TRBV6-3	TRBJ2-5	18	TRBD2	once
CASTDRVSYEQYF	TGTGCCTCCACGGACAGGGTCTCCTACGAGCAGTACTTC	TRBV12-3/TRBV12-4	TRBJ2-7	13	TRBD1	-
CASSLSRGNTEAFF	TGTGCCAGCAGCTTGTCCAGGGGGAACACTGAAGCTTTCTTT	TRBV5-8	TRBJ1-1	14	-	-
CASSQRQGSGYTF	TGTGCCAGCAGTCAGAGACAGGGATCTGGCTACACCTTC	TRBV14	TRBJ1-2	13	TRBD1	-
CASSQDWASQETQYF	TGTGCCAGCAGCCAAGATTGGGCGTCCCAAGAGACCCAGTACTTC	TRBV4-2	TRBJ2-5	15	-	-
CASSLLTGEGGYTF	TGTGCCAGCAGTTTATTGACAGGGGAAGGCGGCTACACCTTC	TRBV28	TRBJ1-2	14	TRBD1	-
CASRTGHTNYGYTF	TGTGCCTCCAGGACAGGACATACTAACTATGGCTACACCTTC	TRBV28	TRBJ1-2	14	TRBD1	-
CASSPRGGEQYF	TGTGCCAGCAGTCCCAGAGGCGGCGAGCAGTACTTC	TRBV28	TRBJ2-7	12	-	-
CASSSLTGGWGQPQHF	TGTGCCAGTAGTAGCCTGACAGGGGGCTGGGGACAGCCCCAGCATTTT	TRBV19	TRBJ1-5	16	TRBD1	-
CASKSADTQYF	TGTGCCAGCAAATCCGCAGATACGCAGTATTTT	TRBV12-3/TRBV12-4	TRBJ2-3	11	-	-
CASSGGLREKLFF	TGTGCCAGCAGCGGGGGACTACGGGAAAAACTGTTTTTT	TRBV7-7	TRBJ1-4	13	-	-
CASSRGLAGASYNEQFF	TGTGCCAGCAGCAGGGGACTAGCGGGCGCCTCCTACAATGAGCAGTTCTTC	TRBV5-4	TRBJ2-1	17	TRBD2	once
CASSLQAQPQHF	TGTGCCAGCAGCCTGCAGGCTCAGCCCCAGCATTTT	TRBV2	TRBJ1-5	12	-	-
CASSSGGPASTDTQYF	TGCGCCAGCAGTAGCGGGGGGCCTGCTAGCACAGATACGCAGTATTTT	TRBV10-1	TRBJ2-3	16	TRBD2	-
CASSLGPGREAIDGYTF	TGTGCCAGCAGCTTGGGGCCGGGCAGGGAGGCGATCGATGGCTACACCTTC	TRBV5-4	TRBJ1-2	17	-	-
CASSILGGATGELFF	TGCGCCAGCAGCATTCTCGGGGGGGCGACCGGGGAGCTGTTTTTT	TRBV5-1	TRBJ2-2	15	TRBD2	-
CASSSPLAGLDTQYF	TGTGCCAGCAGCTCCCCTTTGGCCGGGTTGGATACGCAGTATTTT	TRBV7-9	TRBJ2-3	15	-	once
CSLNGGSSYNEQFF	TGCAGCCTGAACGGGGGGAGCTCCTACAATGAGCAGTTCTTC	TRBV29-1	TRBJ2-1	14	TRBD2	once
CASSEPPGGLNTGELFF	TGTGCCAGCAGTGAACCTCCCGGGGGGCTTAACACCGGGGAGCTGTTTTTT	TRBV25-1	TRBJ2-2	17	-	-
CASTGGGPYEQYF	TGTGCCAGCACGGGCGGGGGCCCCTACGAGCAGTACTTC	TRBV2	TRBJ2-7	13	-	-
CASSIVGGNYGYTF	TGTGCCAGTAGTATAGTAGGAGGAAACTATGGCTACACCTTC	TRBV19	TRBJ1-2	14	-	-
CASSQYLTEGEQFF	TGTGCCAGCAGCCAATATTTAACAGAAGGTGAGCAGTTCTTC	TRBV3-1/TRBV3-2	TRBJ2-1	14	-	-
CASRDSSSYGYTF	TGTGCCTCCCGGGACAGCAGCTCCTATGGCTACACCTTC	TRBV19	TRBJ1-2	13	TRBD1	-
CATQSGERNTIYF	TGTGCCACCCAATCTGGAGAGAGAAACACCATATATTTT	TRBV24-1	TRBJ1-3	13	-	once
CASSPGQGARGNTIYF	TGCGCCAGCAGCCCGGGACAGGGGGCGCGAGGAAACACCATATATTTT	TRBV5-1	TRBJ1-3	16	TRBD1	-
CATSDAWGVEAFF	TGTGCCACCAGTGATGCGTGGGGGGTTGAAGCTTTCTTT	TRBV24-1	TRBJ1-1	13	-	-
CASSVTGADTQYF	TGTGCCAGCAGTGTAACAGGGGCAGATACGCAGTATTTT	TRBV28	TRBJ2-3	13	TRBD1	-
CASSQDWQGNQPQHF	TGCGCCAGCAGCCAAGATTGGCAGGGGAATCAGCCCCAGCATTTT	TRBV4-3	TRBJ1-5	15	-	-
CASSLSSGGPETQYF	TGCGCCAGCAGCTTAAGTAGCGGGGGACCAGAGACCCAGTACTTC	TRBV5-1	TRBJ2-5	15	TRBD2	-
CASSKDGTANEKLFF	TGTGCCAGCAGCAAAGACGGGACAGCTAATGAAAAACTGTTTTTT	TRBV21-1	TRBJ1-4	15	-	-
CASSLEVGGLYNEQFF	TGTGCCAGCAGCTTAGAGGTAGGGGGCCTATACAATGAGCAGTTCTTC	TRBV11-2	TRBJ2-1	16	TRBD1	-
CASSLVSANSPREKLFF	TGTGCCAGCAGCTTAGTAAGCGCAAACTCGCCTCGGGAAAAACTGTTTTTT	TRBV11-2	TRBJ1-4	17	-	-
CASSPPASAYEQYF	TGTGCCAGCTCACCACCAGCTAGCGCCTACGAGCAGTACTTC	TRBV18	TRBJ2-7	14	-	few
CASRRVRDSPLHF	TGTGCCAGCCGACGCGTCAGGGATTCACCCCTCCACTTT	TRBV12-3/TRBV12-4	TRBJ1-6	13	-	-
CASSSIGTEAYGYTF	TGTGCCAGCAGCTCCATCGGGACAGAGGCCTATGGCTACACCTTC	TRBV11-2	TRBJ1-2	15	TRBD1	-
CASSFSRSLRHTQYF	TGTGCCAGCAGCTTCTCTAGATCCCTACGCCATACGCAGTATTTT	TRBV11-2	TRBJ2-3	15	-	-
CASSFLNTGGDEQYF	TGTGCCAGCAGTTTTTTGAATACAGGGGGTGACGAGCAGTACTTC	TRBV28	TRBJ2-7	15	TRBD1	-
CAISESTGGNSPLHF	TGTGCCATCAGTGAATCAACAGGGGGCAATTCACCCCTCCACTTT	TRBV10-3	TRBJ1-6	15	TRBD1	-
CASSLGQAREKLFF	TGTGCCAGCAGCTTGGGACAGGCCCGTGAAAAACTGTTTTTT	TRBV6-5	TRBJ1-4	14	TRBD1	-
CASSTSQGSPNEKLFF	TGTGCCAGCAGCACGTCGCAGGGGTCGCCTAATGAAAAACTGTTTTTT	TRBV7-9	TRBJ1-4	16	-	-
CASSGDLGGESGYTF	TGTGCCAGCTCCGGAGACCTGGGAGGAGAGAGCGGCTACACCTTC	TRBV6-5	TRBJ1-2	15	-	once
CASSITTGHTEAFF	TGTGCCAGCAGCATCACCACAGGGCACACTGAAGCTTTCTTT	TRBV28	TRBJ1-1	14	-	-
CASSPTRDRVTEAFF	TGTGCCAGCTCACCAACCCGGGACAGGGTTACTGAAGCTTTCTTT	TRBV18	TRBJ1-1	15	TRBD1	-
CATRTGDQPQHF	TGTGCCACTAGGACAGGGGATCAGCCCCAGCATTTT	TRBV27	TRBJ1-5	12	TRBD1	-
CASGQSSYNSPLHF	TGTGCGAGTGGGCAGAGCTCCTATAATTCACCCCTCCACTTT	TRBV2	TRBJ1-6	14	-	-
CASSRDRLQPQHF	TGTGCCAGCAGTAGGGACAGATTGCAGCCCCAGCATTTT	TRBV2	TRBJ1-5	13	TRBD1	-